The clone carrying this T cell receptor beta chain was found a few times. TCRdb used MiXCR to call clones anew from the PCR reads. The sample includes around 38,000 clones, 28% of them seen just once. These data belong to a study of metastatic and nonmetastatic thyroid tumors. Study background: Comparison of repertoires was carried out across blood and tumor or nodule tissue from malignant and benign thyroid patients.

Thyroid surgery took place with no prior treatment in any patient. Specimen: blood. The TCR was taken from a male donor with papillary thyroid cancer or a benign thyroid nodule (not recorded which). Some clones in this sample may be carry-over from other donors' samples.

CDR3 loop: CATSDSGDQPQHF. In DNA, the CDR3 is TGTGCCACCAGTGATTCGGGGGATCAGCCCCAGCATTTT. The J gene is TRBJ1-5, the V gene TRBV24-1; perhaps TRBD1 as D (5 bases). V gave up 2 bases and J gave up 5 bases, with 6 bases separating them. The CDR3 has 13 amino acids. Germline values: CDR1 KGHDR, CDR2 SFDVKD.